Below are 12 T cell receptor beta chains sequenced from a single sample in a study of a mutant IDH1 vaccine in newly diagnosed glioma. This table comes from immunoSEQ multiplex PCR, and its TCRdb copy is limited to in-frame clones, with some not included. The repertoire has around 50,000 clones, less than 85% of them found once; the top ten carry about 4.5%. Regarding time point: week 47, end of study. Topical imiquimod was applied with each vaccine dose, which held 300 ug of mutant IDH1 20-mer peptide. Their cognate antigens are unknown. Here the sequenced sample was PBMCs, taken from a glioma patient whose treatment included an IDH1 peptide vaccine. The receptors stem from a woman under 40 with glioma. Some clones in this sample may be carry-over from other donors' samples.

This clone appeared once. The chain recombines TRBV30 with TRBJ2-7, with D possibly being TRBD2 (7 bases). The CDR3 extends over 12 amino acids. Between the trimmed V and J ends, which lost 3 bases and 6 bases, there was a span of 12 bases. Looked up from germline, CDR1 is GTSNPN and CDR2 is SVGIG (reference sequence). CDR3 region: CAWSEGGGEQYF. CDR3 DNA: TGTGCCTGGAGCGAAGGGGGGGGCGAGCAGTACTTC.

The V call is TRBV5-6, the J call TRBJ1-2; 7 bases align to TRBD1. The CDR3 runs to 16 residues. Germline assignment: CDR1 SGHDT and CDR2 YYEEEE. V dropped 0 bases and J dropped 0; count of bases not matched to a gene: 5. The CDR3 sequence is CASSLDRGQSNYGYTF. The CDR3 nucleotides are TGTGCCAGCAGCTTGGACAGGGGCCAGTCTAACTATGGCTACACCTTC.

A single count supports this clone. J is TRBJ1-4 and V is TRBV15; D remains ambiguous. The V gene lost 0 bases and the J gene lost 8 bases, with 19 bases spanning the gap. Germline CDR1 is LNHNV and CDR2 is YYDKDF (reference sequence). This CDR3 has 17 residues. The CDR3 spells CATSRDADPPRSEKLFF. The CDR3, as DNA: TGTGCCACCAGCAGAGATGCAGACCCCCCCCGAAGCGAAAAACTGTTTTTT.

The rearrangement links TRBV28 to TRBJ1-2; D may be TRBD1 (6 bases). CDR1 is MDHEN, CDR2 SYDVKM, per germline. The CDR3 length is 12 residues. Between the trimmed V and J ends, which lost 6 bases and 3 bases, there was a span of 8 bases. CDR3 nucleotide sequence: TGTGCCAGCAGCCCAGGGGACTATGGCTACACCTTC. It encodes CASSPGDYGYTF.

The CDR3: CSARRLAGGDEQYF. CDR3 nucleotides: TGCAGCGCGCGTAGACTAGCGGGAGGTGATGAGCAGTACTTC. The chain links TRBV29-1 to TRBJ2-7; 13 nucleotides align to TRBD2. This CDR3 region has 14 residues. CDR1 and CDR2 (germline): SQVTM, ANQGSEA. Unmatched junction bases numbered 10, after V lost 7 bases and J lost 7 bases.

The chain combines TRBV7-6 with TRBJ2-7; weak D call: TRBD2 (5 bases). Germline V gene lookup returns CDR1 SGHVS and CDR2 FNYEAQ. Trimming left V 2 bases short and J 7 bases short, with 18 bases between. The CDR3 sequence is 15 residues long. The CDR3 loop reads CASSLSDARAVEQYF. DNA of the CDR3: TGTGCCAGCAGCTTATCCGATGCGAGGGCCGTAGAGCAGTACTTC.

V and J are TRBV30 and TRBJ2-7; D perhaps matches TRBD2 (7 bases). CDR3 length: 14 residues. The germline gives CDR1 GTSNPN, CDR2 SVGIG (reference sequence). The V gene lost 0 bases and the J gene lost 2 bases, with 11 bases spanning the gap. The CDR3 region has the DNA TGTGCCTGGAGTGTTGGGGAGGGGGCCTACGAGCAGTACTTC. Amino acids: CAWSVGEGAYEQYF. Drawing the rest from reference TRBV30 and TRBJ2-7, the complete variable domain is SQTIHQWPATLVQPVGSPLSLECTVEGTSNPNLYWYRQAAGRGLQLLFYSVGIGQISSEVPQNLSASRPQDRQFILSSKKLLLSDSGFYLCAWSVGEGAYEQYFGPGTRLTVT.

The rearrangement links TRBV19 to TRBJ2-1; D may match TRBD1 or TRBD2 (5 bases each). Germline CDR1 and CDR2: LNHDA and SQIVND (reference sequence). This CDR3 region has 14 residues. V dropped 3 bases and J dropped 4 bases, with 10 bases sitting between them. The CDR3 loop is CASSIRGRYNEQFF. DNA of the CDR3: TGTGCCAGTAGTATCCGGGGACGGTACAATGAGCAGTTCTTC.

In its sample, this clone was seen a few times. The J gene is TRBJ2-1, the V gene TRBV11-3; 8 bases align to TRBD1. The CDR3 covers 14 residues. CDR1 and CDR2 (germline): SGHNT, YENEEA. The ends lost 4 bases at V and 5 bases at J; junction bases unmatched: 4. The CDR3 DNA follows: TGTGCCAGCAGCTGGACAGGGATTCACAATGAGCAGTTCTTC. Translating it yields CASSWTGIHNEQFF.

This clone has just one count. This chain links TRBV19 with TRBJ1-2; TRBD1 matches at 8 bases. V dropped 6 bases and J dropped 2; count of bases not matched to a gene: 5. CDR1 LNHDA and CDR2 SQIVND come from the germline V gene (reference sequence). The CDR3 runs 14 residues. CDR3 residues: CASSPTGGNYGYTF. The CDR3 coding sequence is TGTGCCAGTAGCCCTACAGGGGGGAACTATGGCTACACCTTC. The full variable domain, rest sourced from reference TRBV19 and TRBJ1-2, is DGGITQSPKYLFRKEGQNVTLSCEQNLNHDAMYWYRQDPGQGLRLIYYSQIVNDFQKGDIAEGYSVSREKKESFPLTVTSAQKNPTAFYLCASSPTGGNYGYTFGSGTRLTVV.

The chain links TRBV7-2 to TRBJ1-5; D uncertain. The CDR3 contains 16 residues. The V gene's germline CDR1 is SGHTA and CDR2 FQGNSA. V was cut by 5 bases and J by 2 bases, with 16 bases left in between. In DNA form, the CDR3 reads TGTGCCAGCAGCGTCGCGCAGACGCTAGGCAATCAGCCCCAGCATTTT. Protein product: CASSVAQTLGNQPQHF.

This clone was observed a handful of times. The chain joins TRBV9 to TRBJ1-1, with 10 bases matching TRBD1. Per germline, CDR1 SGDLS and CDR2 YYNGEE. V was clipped by 6 bases and J by 2 bases; unmatched bases: 7. This CDR3 comprises 15 residues. The CDR3 bases are TGTGCCAGCAATGACAGGGGGCGGTCTAACACTGAAGCTTTCTTT. As protein: CASNDRGRSNTEAFF.